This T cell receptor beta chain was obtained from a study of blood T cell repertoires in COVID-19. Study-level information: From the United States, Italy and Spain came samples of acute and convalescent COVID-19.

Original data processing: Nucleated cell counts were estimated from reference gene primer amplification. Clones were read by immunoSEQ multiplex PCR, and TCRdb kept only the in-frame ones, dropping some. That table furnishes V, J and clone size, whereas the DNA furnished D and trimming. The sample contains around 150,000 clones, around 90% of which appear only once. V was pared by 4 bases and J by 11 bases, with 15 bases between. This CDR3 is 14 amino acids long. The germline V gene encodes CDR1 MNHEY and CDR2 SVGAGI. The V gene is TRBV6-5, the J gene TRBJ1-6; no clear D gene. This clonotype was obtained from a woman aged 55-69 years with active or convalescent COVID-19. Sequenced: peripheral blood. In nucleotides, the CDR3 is TGTGCCAGCAGTTTAAGGTCCCGGGAAGCACCCCTCCACTTT. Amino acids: CASSLRSREAPLHF.